This T cell receptor beta chain was retrieved from a study of sequential checkpoint blockade in melanoma. For the study at large: Patients were randomized 1:1 to nivolumab-then-ipilimumab or ipilimumab-then-nivolumab first-line. Maintenance nivolumab came after either treatment sequence.

Sequencing used immunoSEQ multiplex PCR; TCRdb keeps in-frame clones, though not all of them. The sample holds roughly 31,000 clones, approximately 86% seen once. This sample's treatment: randomized to nivolumab then ipilimumab (arm A) or the reverse (arm B). No patient had prior DNA-damaging chemotherapy. PBMC sorting kept live CD3+CD8+ cells without CD19 or CD56. The receptor was derived from a human donor with melanoma. The input for sequencing was CD8+ T cells sorted from blood (inferred from file names), taken from a patient given nivolumab and ipilimumab in sequence.

CDR3: CSDMRGTGHNEQFF. CDR3 in DNA: TGCAGCGACATGAGGGGGACAGGACACAATGAGCAGTTCTTC. The V call is TRBV29-1, the J call TRBJ2-1, with 8 bases lining up with TRBD1. Germline values: CDR1 SQVTM, CDR2 ANQGSEA. There are 14 residues in the CDR3. The V and J ends lost 7 bases and 5 bases, in that order; junction bases with no gene match: 10.